This T cell receptor beta chain originates from a study of blood T cell repertoires in COVID-19. Whole-study context: Acute and convalescent COVID-19 samples came from the United States, Italy and Spain. T cells, B-cell-depleted T cells, or PBMCs provided the cDNA or gDNA that served as material.

Germline CDR1 and CDR2: SGHRS and YFSETQ. Trimming took 0 bases from V and 1 from J, leaving 16 bases between them. This CDR3 has 17 amino acids. Authors' analysis steps: Nucleated cell counts were estimated from reference gene primer amplification. Profiling relied on immunoSEQ multiplex PCR, and the TCRdb table lists in-frame clones only, not all of them. The DNA was the basis for D and trimming; V, J and clone size are from that table. Of under 150,000 clones listed, about 77% were seen once; the top ten hold around 4%. V and J are TRBV5-1 and TRBJ1-1, with D possibly matching TRBD1 (6 bases). This TCR derives from a man in his 60s with acute or convalescent COVID-19. Sequencing used peripheral blood. Here the CDR3 DNA reads TGCGCCAGCAGCTTGGCCGGGGGTCGGGGGGCGAACACTGAAGCTTTCTTT. It yields the protein CASSLAGGRGANTEAFF.